This T cell receptor (beta chain) was retrieved from a study of control samples from healthy donors and cancer patients. Assay: immunoSEQ multiplex PCR; the TCRdb copy retains only in-frame clones and omits some. Among 70,000 to 80,000 clones listed, roughly 87% were seen once. V gave up 6 bases and J gave up 3 bases; unmatched junction bases: 10. The length of the CDR3 is 16 residues. The germline V gene has CDR1 MNHEY and CDR2 SMNVEV (reference sequence). The sequencing input was blood. This sequence joins TRBV27 and TRBJ2-1; 8 bases line up with TRBD2. The clonotype comes from a woman aged 45-65 years in good health. The CDR3 reads CASSKEGTRVYNEQFF. CDR3 sequence (DNA): TGTGCCAGCAGCAAAGAAGGGACTAGAGTCTACAATGAGCAGTTCTTC.